The rows below give T cell receptor beta chains drawn from one sample of a study of blood T cell repertoires in COVID-19. Using immunoSEQ multiplex PCR, the repertoire was profiled, and TCRdb retains in-frame clones only, with some absent. The sample carries about 180,000 clones, about 85% recorded once. The sample comprised peripheral blood. The receptors here all came from a woman in her thirties with active or convalescent COVID-19. CDR3s include the opening cysteine and the closing phenylalanine or tryptophan. The D gene is left open where the match is weak. Not every row has a clone size; where given, it reads once, few, many or a size class.

j_call | v_call | d_call | clone_size | cdr3_aa | cdr3_nt
TRBJ2-1 | TRBV4-1 | TRBD1 | NA | CASQQGNEQFF | TGCGCCAGCCAACAGGGGAATGAGCAGTTCTTC
TRBJ2-7 | TRBV29-1 | TRBD1 | NA | CSVEGTVSYEQYF | TGCAGCGTTGAGGGGACAGTCTCCTACGAGCAGTACTTC
TRBJ2-2 | TRBV7-9 | TRBD1 | NA | CASSGPGTGSGGELFF | TGTGCCAGCAGCGGTCCCGGGACAGGGTCTGGCGGGGAGCTGTTTTTT
TRBJ1-2 | TRBV7-8 | NA | NA | CASSLRRENYGYTF | TGTGCCAGCAGCTTAAGGAGGGAAAACTATGGCTACACCTTC
TRBJ2-7 | TRBV28 | NA | NA | CASSPEQGWLGSEQYF | TGTGCCAGCAGCCCCGAACAGGGTTGGTTGGGAAGCGAGCAGTACTTC
TRBJ1-1 | TRBV5-1 | TRBD1 | NA | CASSDRVPNTEAFF | TGCGCCAGCAGCGACAGGGTTCCGAACACTGAAGCTTTCTTT
TRBJ2-2 | TRBV2 | TRBD1 | once | CASRKGQGAGELFF | TGTGCCAGCAGAAAGGGACAGGGCGCCGGGGAGCTGTTTTTT
TRBJ1-5 | TRBV6-4 | TRBD1 | NA | CASSLDRGQPQHF | TGTGCCAGCAGTTTGGACAGGGGTCAGCCCCAGCATTTT
TRBJ2-7 | TRBV5-1 | TRBD2 | NA | CASRWTSSDYEQYF | TGCGCCAGCAGATGGACTAGCAGCGATTACGAGCAGTACTTC
TRBJ1-5 | TRBV5-1 | NA | NA | CASSLGGVNQPQHF | TGCGCCAGCAGCTTAGGAGGGGTCAATCAGCCCCAGCATTTT
TRBJ1-2 | TRBV21-1 | NA | NA | CASSKVGGPGVNYGYTF | TGTGCCAGCAGCAAAGTAGGGGGACCAGGGGTCAACTATGGCTACACCTTC
TRBJ1-2 | TRBV28 | NA | NA | CASSLKSYYGYTF | TGTGCCAGCAGTTTAAAGAGCTACTATGGCTACACCTTC
TRBJ2-5 | TRBV5-8 | TRBD2 | NA | CASSSGLAGGGETQYF | TGTGCCAGCAGCTCGGGACTAGCGGGAGGAGGGGAGACCCAGTACTTC
TRBJ1-2 | TRBV13 | NA | NA | CASSPRTANYGYTF | TGTGCCAGCAGCCCCCGGACAGCCAACTATGGCTACACCTTC
TRBJ2-1 | TRBV2 | NA | NA | CASVARGTENNEQFF | TGTGCCAGCGTAGCTAGAGGCACTGAGAACAATGAGCAGTTCTTC
TRBJ2-2 | TRBV2 | TRBD1 | NA | CASSEDGQGAAGELFF | TGTGCCAGCAGTGAAGATGGGCAGGGGGCGGCCGGGGAGCTGTTTTTT
TRBJ1-2 | TRBV7-6 | NA | NA | CASSNRPNYGYTF | TGTGCCAGCAGCAACCGACCCAACTACGGCTACACCTTC
TRBJ1-2 | TRBV18 | TRBD1 | NA | CASSPTGAVYGYTF | TGTGCCAGCTCACCAACAGGGGCGGTATATGGCTACACCTTC
TRBJ1-4 | TRBV28 | NA | NA | CASSFLASRDEKLFF | TGTGCCAGCAGTTTCCTGGCAAGCCGGGATGAAAAACTGTTTTTT
TRBJ1-5 | TRBV4-1 | NA | NA | CASSQDGGGVASHF | TGCGCCAGCAGCCAAGATGGTGGGGGGGTGGCGTCGCATTTT
TRBJ2-2 | TRBV19 | TRBD1 | NA | CATRGTVDGELFF | TGTGCCACCAGGGGGACAGTTGACGGGGAGCTGTTTTTT
TRBJ2-3 | TRBV3-1/TRBV3-2 | NA | NA | CASSQDGTGLGDTQYF | TGTGCCAGCAGCCAAGATGGAACAGGGCTAGGCGATACGCAGTATTTT
TRBJ1-2 | TRBV5-4 | NA | NA | CASSYPGGAFLYGYTF | TGTGCCAGCAGCTACCCGGGGGGAGCGTTCCTCTATGGCTACACCTTC
TRBJ1-1 | TRBV12-3/TRBV12-4 | NA | NA | CASSLGLNTEAFF | TGTGCCAGCAGTTTAGGGCTGAACACTGAAGCTTTCTTT
TRBJ2-5 | TRBV11-3 | TRBD1 | NA | CASSPGTGNEQYF | TGTGCCAGCAGCCCAGGGACAGGAAATGAGCAGTACTTC
TRBJ2-7 | TRBV7-2 | TRBD2 | NA | CASSDPPGGRPYEQYF | TGTGCCAGCAGCGACCCTCCGGGCGGGAGACCTTACGAGCAGTACTTC
TRBJ2-5 | TRBV5-4 | TRBD2 | NA | CASSTRGSGIQETQYF | TGTGCCAGCAGCACCCGGGGTAGCGGGATCCAAGAGACCCAGTACTTC
TRBJ2-5 | TRBV7-9 | NA | NA | CASSFGGETQYF | TGTGCCAGCAGCTTCGGGGGAGAGACCCAGTACTTC
TRBJ2-1 | TRBV5-4 | TRBD1 | NA | CASSLETGGSYNEQFF | TGTGCCAGCAGCTTGGAGACAGGGGGATCGTACAATGAGCAGTTCTTC
TRBJ1-2 | TRBV14 | TRBD1 | few | CASSLPGQGAYGYTF | TGTGCCAGCAGCCTCCCGGGACAGGGGGCCTATGGCTACACCTTC
TRBJ2-5 | TRBV7-2 | TRBD2 | NA | CASSLLAGEGTQYF | TGTGCCAGCAGCTTGCTAGCGGGAGAGGGGACCCAGTACTTC
TRBJ1-4 | TRBV2 | TRBD1 | NA | CASSRDSINEKLFF | TGTGCCAGCAGTAGGGACAGTATAAATGAAAAACTGTTTTTT
TRBJ2-3 | TRBV24-1 | NA | NA | CATSVGRGDTDTQYF | TGTGCCACCAGTGTGGGGCGGGGAGACACAGATACGCAGTATTTT